One T cell receptor beta chain is described in this entry. Its target is unknown. This sample was included in a study of cytomegalovirus exposure and HLA in healthy donors. Germline loops: CDR1 SGHAT, CDR2 FQNNGV. Trimming shortened V by 1 base and J by 9 bases, and 18 bases separated the two germline ends. There are 15 residues in the CDR3. Whole-study findings and limits: In presence/absence analyses, roughly uniform sequencing depth across donors was assumed.

Use of 60 Vbeta and 13 Jbeta primers characterized the PCR. Assay: immunoSEQ multiplex PCR; the TCRdb copy retains only in-frame clones and omits some. The sample contains fewer than 250,000 clones, around 90% of which appear only once. This receptor was identified in a young woman in good health and CMV-seronegative. The sequenced sample was PBMCs. The chain joins TRBV11-2 to TRBJ1-2; D unresolved. In DNA form, the CDR3 reads TGTGCCAGCAGCTTAGCAACGGAGGATGTTGAGAGCTACACCTTC. Residues: CASSLATEDVESYTF.